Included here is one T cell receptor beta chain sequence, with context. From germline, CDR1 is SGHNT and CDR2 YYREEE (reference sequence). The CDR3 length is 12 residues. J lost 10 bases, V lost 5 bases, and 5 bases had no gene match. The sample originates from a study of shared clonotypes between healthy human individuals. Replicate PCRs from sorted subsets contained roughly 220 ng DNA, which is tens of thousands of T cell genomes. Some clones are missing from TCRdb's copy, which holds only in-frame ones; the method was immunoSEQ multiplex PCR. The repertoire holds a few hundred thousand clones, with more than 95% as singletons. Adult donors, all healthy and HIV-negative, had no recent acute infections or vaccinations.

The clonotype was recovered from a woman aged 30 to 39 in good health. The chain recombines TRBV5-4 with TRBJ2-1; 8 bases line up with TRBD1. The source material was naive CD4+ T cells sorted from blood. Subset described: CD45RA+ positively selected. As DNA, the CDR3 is TGTGCCAGCAGTCTGGCAGGGGGCGAGCAGTTCTTC. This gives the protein CASSLAGGEQFF.